Below, 21 T cell receptor beta chains from the same sample are listed, as sequenced in a study of blood T cell repertoires in COVID-19. Profiled with immunoSEQ multiplex PCR; TCRdb holds only in-frame clones, not every one. The table has roughly 100,000 clones, 88% seen once. Sequenced material: peripheral blood. These receptors all come from a human donor in a cohort sampled during active COVID-19.

This chain uses TRBV29-1 with TRBJ2-3, with TRBD2 matching over 10 bases. The CDR3 contains 15 residues. Looked up from germline, CDR1 is SQVTM and CDR2 is ANQGSEA. V shed 3 bases and J 3 bases; nucleotides not matched to a gene: 6. The chain's CDR3 is CSVEKGLASTDTQYF. DNA of the CDR3: TGCAGCGTTGAGAAGGGACTAGCGTCGACAGATACGCAGTATTTT.

The V gene is TRBV18, the J gene TRBJ1-6, with 9 bases matching TRBD1. Germline trimming cut 6 bases from V and 2 bases from J; bases unmatched to any gene: 2. Germline CDR1 and CDR2: KGHSH and LQKENI. This CDR3 comprises 15 residues. The CDR3 spells CASSDRGTYNSPLHF. DNA of the CDR3: TGTGCCAGCTCGGACAGGGGCACCTATAATTCACCCCTCCACTTT.

The chain uses TRBV3-1 (or the pseudogene TRBV3-2) and TRBJ2-3; 7 bases match TRBD2. The trim removed 3 bases at V and 5 bases at J, leaving 8 bases unmatched. The CDR3 sequence is 15 residues long. Per germline, CDR1 LGHDT and CDR2 YNNKEL (reference sequence). This CDR3 reads CASSHVGRAIDTQYF. CDR3 DNA sequence: TGTGCCAGCAGCCACGTGGGGAGGGCCATAGATACGCAGTATTTT.

This chain joins TRBV27 and TRBJ2-3; 8 positions match TRBD2. With V trimmed by 6 bases and J by 2 bases, 7 bases remained unmatched. CDR3 length: 15 amino acids. The germline V gene has CDR1 MNHEY and CDR2 SMNVEV (reference sequence). CDR3 bases: TGTGCCAGCAGGCAAGCGGGAGTTAACACAGATACGCAGTATTTT. Residues: CASRQAGVNTDTQYF.

This sequence joins TRBV7-8 and TRBJ2-1; 13 bases match TRBD2. Germline V gene lookup returns CDR1 SGHVS and CDR2 FQNEAQ. J lost 6 bases, V lost 3 bases, and 11 bases had no gene match. The CDR3 loop spans 18 amino acids. CDR3 nucleotides: TGTGCCAGCAGCTTTTCTCCCCCGAGGACTAGCGGGGGCAATGAGCAGTTCTTC. Translating gives CASSFSPPRTSGGNEQFF.

This clone came up once. The V and J genes are TRBV7-2 and TRBJ2-3; 8 bases agree with TRBD2. CDR1 is SGHTA and CDR2 is FQGNSA in the germline V gene. V was clipped by 5 bases and J by 3 bases; unmatched bases: 7. The CDR3 contains 15 residues. Written as DNA, the CDR3 is TGTGCCAGCAGCGACAGCGGGAGTCTTACAGATACGCAGTATTTT. It yields the protein CASSDSGSLTDTQYF.

The chain couples TRBV12-3 or TRBV12-4 to TRBJ1-5, with TRBD1 matching over 7 bases. This CDR3 spans 13 amino acids. J was trimmed by 11 bases and V by 8 bases; bases with no gene match: 12. CDR3 protein: CASRGQSDLAQHF. Written as DNA, the CDR3 is TGTGCCAGCCGGGGACAGTCGGATTTAGCCCAGCATTTT.

The CDR3 protein is CASSQEGRGSYGYTF. The CDR3, as DNA: TGCGCCAGCAGCCAAGAAGGTAGGGGAAGCTATGGCTACACCTTC. The V call is TRBV4-3, the J call TRBJ1-2; TRBD1 might be the D (5 bases). The length of the CDR3 is 15 residues. CDR1 and CDR2 from the germline V gene are LGHNA and YSLEER. Trimming shortened V by 0 bases and J by 4 bases, and 12 bases separated the two germline ends.

This chain connects TRBV5-1 to TRBJ1-2; 8 nucleotides align to TRBD1. The CDR3 totals 16 residues. V shed 0 bases, J shed 0 bases, and the junction held 4 bases outside the gene matches. The germline V gene has CDR1 SGHRS and CDR2 YFSETQ. The CDR3 DNA is TGCGCCAGCAGCTTGGTAGGACAGGGCACTAACTATGGCTACACCTTC. Encoded protein: CASSLVGQGTNYGYTF.

The chain has TRBV19 and TRBJ2-7; 7 nucleotides match TRBD2. Trimming at V came to 8 bases and at J to 3 bases, leaving 7 bases not matched to a gene. The CDR3 spans 13 residues. Looked up from germline, CDR1 is LNHDA and CDR2 is SQIVND (reference sequence). CDR3 protein: CASSTSADYEQYF. The CDR3, as DNA: TGTGCCAGTTCTACTAGCGCTGACTACGAGCAGTACTTC.

This chain connects TRBV5-1 to TRBJ2-3; TRBD2 is a possible D gene (6 bases). The germline CDR1 and CDR2 sequences are SGHRS and YFSETQ. V lost 2 bases and J 4 bases, leaving 17 bases between the germline ends. CDR3 length: 16 residues. Here the CDR3 reads CASSFVTGVVADTQYF. CDR3 DNA sequence: TGCGCCAGCAGCTTCGTGACGGGGGTTGTGGCAGATACGCAGTATTTT.

The chain is built from TRBV6-2 or TRBV6-3 and TRBJ2-1; D is possibly TRBD2 (6 bases). The CDR3 runs 15 residues. Germline CDR1 reads MNHEY; CDR2 reads SVGEGT. The V end was cut by 0 bases, the J end by 1 base, with 7 bases between. The CDR3 spells CASSYSSGSYNEQFF. DNA for the CDR3: TGTGCCAGCAGTTACTCTAGCGGATCCTACAATGAGCAGTTCTTC.

The chain combines TRBV7-3 with TRBJ1-1; D uncertain. The V gene lost 2 bases and the J gene lost 2 bases, with 12 bases spanning the gap. Germline loops: CDR1 SGHTA, CDR2 FQGTGA. The CDR3 has 15 amino acids. CDR3 protein: CASSLAGPLNTEAFF. DNA for the CDR3: TGTGCCAGCAGCTTAGCCGGTCCCCTCAACACTGAAGCTTTCTTT.

This chain connects TRBV5-6 to TRBJ2-5; 7 bases agree with TRBD1. This CDR3 is 13 amino acids long. The germline gives CDR1 SGHDT, CDR2 YYEEEE. Trimming cost V 4 bases and J 2 bases; bases outside gene matches: 2. This CDR3 is CASSMTGQETQYF. In DNA, the CDR3 is TGTGCCAGCAGCATGACAGGGCAAGAGACCCAGTACTTC.

The rearrangement links TRBV11-2 to TRBJ2-1, with 11 bases identical to TRBD2. Germline trimming cut 5 bases from V and 5 bases from J; bases unmatched to any gene: 5. This CDR3 has 15 amino acids. Looked up from germline, CDR1 is SGHAT and CDR2 is FQNNGV. CDR3 in amino acids: CASSVSGGANNEQFF. CDR3 bases: TGTGCCAGCAGCGTTAGCGGGGGGGCAAACAATGAGCAGTTCTTC.

V usage is TRBV4-2 and J usage is TRBJ1-4, with D maybe TRBD1 (6 bases). This CDR3 is built from 15 residues. V gave up 4 bases and J gave up 8 bases, with 17 bases separating them. The germline gives CDR1 LGHNA, CDR2 YNFKEQ. The CDR3 region is CASSPVGRGWEKLFF. The CDR3, as DNA: TGTGCCAGCAGCCCCGTGGGCAGGGGCTGGGAAAAACTGTTTTTT.

V usage is TRBV5-1 and J usage is TRBJ2-7, with a possible D match to TRBD1 (6 bases). Per the germline V gene, CDR1 is SGHRS and CDR2 is YFSETQ. CDR3 size: 14 residues. Trimming shortened V by 0 bases and J by 5 bases, and 12 bases separated the two germline ends. The CDR3 nucleotides read TGCGCCAGCAGCTTGGACAGGGAATTCGACGAGCAGTACTTC. Translated, it gives CASSLDREFDEQYF.

V and J are TRBV7-8 and TRBJ1-4; TRBD1 matches at 7 bases. The CDR3 length is 17 residues. The J segment lost 0 bases and the V segment lost 5 bases, leaving 9 bases of the junction unmatched. Germline V gene data show CDR1 as SGHVS and CDR2 as FQNEAQ. CDR3 residues: CASSPSTGRPTNEKLFF. The CDR3, as DNA: TGTGCCAGCAGCCCCTCGACAGGGAGGCCAACTAATGAAAAACTGTTTTTT.

The gene calls are TRBV11-2 and TRBJ1-1; D is perhaps TRBD1 (6 bases). Germline V gene sequence: CDR1 SGHAT, CDR2 FQNNGV. The CDR3 sequence is 13 residues long. The germline V and J ends were trimmed by 2 bases and 4 bases, with 8 bases remaining between them. This CDR3 reads CASSLRGGTEAFF. The DNA of the CDR3 is TGTGCCAGCAGCTTAAGAGGGGGCACTGAAGCTTTCTTT.

The rearrangement joins TRBV27 to TRBJ2-7; 10 bases agree with TRBD2. Germline V lookup: CDR1 MNHEY, CDR2 SMNVEV (reference sequence). With V trimmed by 3 bases and J by 8 bases, 13 bases remained unmatched. This CDR3 comprises 16 residues. The CDR3: CASSLSSTSGSPQQYF. The CDR3, as DNA: TGTGCCAGCAGTTTGTCATCGACTAGCGGGTCACCCCAGCAGTACTTC.

CDR3 sequence: CASSESDRNNSPLHF. The CDR3 nucleotides are TGCGCCAGCAGTGAGTCGGACAGGAACAATTCACCCCTCCACTTT. The chain recombines TRBV10-1 with TRBJ1-6, with TRBD1 matching over 7 bases. V was clipped by 0 bases and J by 7 bases; unmatched bases: 3. This CDR3 is 15 amino acids long. Germline loops: CDR1 WNHNN, CDR2 SYGVQD (reference sequence).